Listed below are T cell receptor beta chains from one sample, sequenced in a study of cytomegalovirus exposure and HLA in healthy donors. Produced via immunoSEQ multiplex PCR; TCRdb's table is partial and in-frame only. The sample holds around 64,000 clones, around 91% seen once. The sequenced material came from PBMCs. These TCRs come from a young woman in good health and CMV-seropositive. Both conserved end residues are part of each CDR3. The order of the fields is J gene, D gene, V gene, clone size, CDR3 DNA, CDR3 protein. D genes are given only for firm matches. Clone size is given for some rows only: seen once, a few or many times, or a class if the clone is expanded.

>TRBJ1-4|TRBD1|TRBV5-5|NA
TGTGCCAGCAGCCCCAGGACAGGGTTAAATGAAAAACTGTTTTTT
CASSPRTGLNEKLFF
>TRBJ2-7|TRBD2|TRBV4-2|NA
TGTGCCAGCAGCCCTTCAGGGGCGGGAGGGCCTTACGAGCAGTACTTC
CASSPSGAGGPYEQYF
>TRBJ2-7|NA|TRBV5-1|NA
TGCGCCAGCAGCGGGGGGTTGACAGAGAGCTACGAGCAGTACTTC
CASSGGLTESYEQYF
>TRBJ2-7|NA|TRBV11-2|NA
TGTGCCAGCAGCTTAGATCAGGCCGAGCAGTACTTC
CASSLDQAEQYF
>TRBJ1-2|TRBD1|TRBV29-1|NA
TGCAGCGTTGAAGTTCTGGGGGGACAGTATGGCTACACCTTC
CSVEVLGGQYGYTF
>TRBJ2-5|TRBD1|TRBV7-2|NA
TGTGCCAGCAGCCCCAGGACAGGGGCAATCCTGGGGGCCCAGTACTTC
CASSPRTGAILGAQYF
>TRBJ1-4|NA|TRBV6-1|NA
TGTGCCAGCAGAAGGACAGATGCAACTAATGAAAAACTGTTTTTT
CASRRTDATNEKLFF
>TRBJ2-1|NA|TRBV5-4|once
TGTGCCAGCAGCTTGGGTATCGTTCCGGGCAATGAGCAGTTCTTC
CASSLGIVPGNEQFF
>TRBJ1-2|TRBD1|TRBV28|NA
TGTGCCAGCAGTCCGTTGACAGGGAACTATGGCTACACCTTC
CASSPLTGNYGYTF
>TRBJ2-1|NA|TRBV25-1|NA
TGTGCCAGCAGTTCCCTCGACGGGAGTCGAATCAATGAGCAGTTCTTC
CASSSLDGSRINEQFF
>TRBJ2-7|TRBD2|TRBV7-8|NA
TGTGCCAGCAGCTTAGTCTCCCACGCGGGAGAGGGCGAGCAGTACTTC
CASSLVSHAGEGEQYF
>TRBJ1-2|TRBD1|TRBV27|NA
TGTGCCAGCAGCCCTGGACAGGGGTACTATGGCTACACCTTC
CASSPGQGYYGYTF
>TRBJ2-1|TRBD2|TRBV7-2|NA
TGTGCCAGCAGCGGACTAGCGGGAGTAGGGATTGAGCAGTTCTTC
CASSGLAGVGIEQFF
>TRBJ2-1|NA|TRBV25-1|NA
TGTGCCAGCAGTGAACGTACTAGCCAATACAATGAGCAGTTCTTC
CASSERTSQYNEQFF
>TRBJ2-1|TRBD2|TRBV27|NA
TGTGCCAGCATGGGACTAGCGGGACGCAGGGCCTACAATGAGCAGTTCTTC
CASMGLAGRRAYNEQFF
>TRBJ2-1|NA|TRBV10-1|NA
TGCGCCAGCAGTGAGGCCCCCAGGAATGAGCAGTTCTTC
CASSEAPRNEQFF
>TRBJ1-2|NA|TRBV29-1|once
TGCAGCGCAGACGGCGGGACGTGGTATGGCTACACCTTC
CSADGGTWYGYTF
>TRBJ1-1|NA|TRBV19|NA
TGTGCCAGTAGTATACAGGGAAACACTGAAGCTTTCTTT
CASSIQGNTEAFF
>TRBJ2-5|TRBD2|TRBV5-4|NA
TGTGCCAGCCTGACAGCGGGGTACCAAGAGACCCAGTACTTC
CASLTAGYQETQYF
>TRBJ2-2|TRBD1|TRBV30|NA
TGTGCCTGGGAATGGACAGGGGGTAACGGGGAGCTGTTTTTT
CAWEWTGGNGELFF
>TRBJ2-1|NA|TRBV11-1|NA
TGTGCCAGCAGCTTAGGCAGCGGTGATTACAATGAGCAGTTCTTC
CASSLGSGDYNEQFF
>TRBJ2-7|NA|TRBV5-1|NA
TGCGCCAGCCCCCGAACTGAAAGCTCCTACGAGCAGTACTTC
CASPRTESSYEQYF
>TRBJ1-1|NA|TRBV6-1|NA
TGTGCCACCCAGGGTCCGCCTTTTCGCACTGAAGCTTTCTTT
CATQGPPFRTEAFF
>TRBJ2-5|TRBD2|TRBV7-3|NA
TGTGCCAGCAGTTTTAGCGGGAGCCAAGAGACCCAGTACTTC
CASSFSGSQETQYF
>TRBJ1-3|NA|TRBV5-1|NA
TGCGCCAGCAGCTCTTCCCTACCGGGAGCGGGAAACACCATATATTTT
CASSSSLPGAGNTIYF
>TRBJ2-1|TRBD1|TRBV27|NA
TGTGCCAGCATTGGCACGTACCTCCGACAGGGGGCGGTGTGGCAGTTCTTC
CASIGTYLRQGAVWQFF
>TRBJ2-7|NA|TRBV7-2|once
TGTGCCAGCAGACGAGGACAGTACGAGCAGTACTTC
CASRRGQYEQYF
>TRBJ2-3|TRBD2|TRBV2|NA
TGTGCCACCAAACGCGGGAGGGCCGAAGATACGCAGTATTTT
CATKRGRAEDTQYF
>TRBJ2-3|NA|TRBV23-1|NA
TGCGCCAGCAGTCAAACTGCCGCTAGCACAGATACGCAGTATTTT
CASSQTAASTDTQYF
>TRBJ1-3|NA|TRBV18|NA
TGTGCCAGCTCACCACAAGGACAGTCGTCTGGAAACACCATATATTTT
CASSPQGQSSGNTIYF
>TRBJ1-2|TRBD1|TRBV7-2|NA
TGTGCCAGCAGCCCCCGGACAGGGAACAGCAACTATGGCTACACCTTC
CASSPRTGNSNYGYTF
>TRBJ2-1|NA|TRBV7-9|NA
TGTGCCAGCAGCCCAGTGGGGGGAAGCTCCTACAATGAGCAGTTCTTC
CASSPVGGSSYNEQFF
>TRBJ2-5|TRBD2|TRBV5-1|NA
TGCGCCAGCAGTTCCGGCAGGGCGGGAGAAGAGACCCAGTACTTC
CASSSGRAGEETQYF
>TRBJ2-5|NA|TRBV30|NA
TGTGCCTGGTCGGCGGTTGGAGGTCAAGAGACCCAGTACTTC
CAWSAVGGQETQYF
>TRBJ1-5|NA|TRBV2|NA
TGTGCCAGCACGGCGGCCAGTTCCAATCAGCCCCAGCATTTT
CASTAASSNQPQHF
>TRBJ2-7|NA|TRBV5-1|NA
TGCGCCAGCGGGCTCGGGGACTTACCCTACGAGCAGTACTTC
CASGLGDLPYEQYF
>TRBJ1-5|TRBD1|TRBV28|NA
TGTGCCAGCCATAAAGAGCGGGACAGGTGGGCTCGGCAGCCCCAGCATTTT
CASHKERDRWARQPQHF
>TRBJ2-7|NA|TRBV27|NA
TGTGCCAGCAGTCCAATGCCCGGTCTCTCCTACGAGCAGTACTTC
CASSPMPGLSYEQYF